This is a list of T cell receptor beta chains from one sample in a study of T cell responses to AZD1222 COVID-19 vaccine. Measured with immunoSEQ multiplex PCR; TCRdb has only the in-frame clones, and not every one. The sample consists of 120,000 to 150,000 clones, 70% to 90% of them appearing once. The starting material was peripheral blood, obtained 28 days after the second dose of the MenACWY control vaccine. These receptors were collected from an adult who received the MenACWY meningococcal vaccine as a control. Each CDR3 is given with its conserved first and last residue. D genes are given only for firm matches. Part of the rows lack a size; the others show once, few, many or a class for expanded clones.

TRBV7-2	.	TRBJ1-1	.	CASSYRGTVNTEAFF	TGTGCCAGCAGCTACCGCGGGACGGTGAACACTGAAGCTTTCTTT
TRBV24-1	.	TRBJ1-1	.	CATSDPQTEAFF	TGTGCCACCAGTGATCCCCAGACTGAAGCTTTCTTT
TRBV7-9	.	TRBJ2-1	.	CASSLAVYNEQFF	TGTGCCAGCAGCTTAGCGGTGTACAATGAGCAGTTCTTC
TRBV2	TRBD1	TRBJ2-1	.	CASSVRGSVPNEQFF	TGTGCCAGCAGTGTCAGGGGGTCAGTACCCAATGAGCAGTTCTTC
TRBV7-2	TRBD1	TRBJ1-5	.	CASSLTGGNSNQPQHF	TGTGCCAGCAGCTTGACAGGGGGAAATAGCAATCAGCCCCAGCATTTT
TRBV19	.	TRBJ1-5	.	CASTPEYFGGNQPQHF	TGTGCCAGTACTCCCGAGTATTTTGGGGGCAATCAGCCCCAGCATTTT
TRBV18	.	TRBJ1-2	.	CASSLIQDPMGYGYTF	TGTGCCAGCTCACTTATACAGGACCCGATGGGCTATGGCTACACCTTC
TRBV9	.	TRBJ2-5	.	CASSVDSFQETQYF	TGTGCCAGCAGCGTCGACAGCTTCCAAGAGACCCAGTACTTC
TRBV14	.	TRBJ1-1	.	CASSVRRGDGNTEAFF	TGTGCCAGCAGCGTTCGTCGAGGGGACGGGAACACTGAAGCTTTCTTT
TRBV15	TRBD1	TRBJ1-2	.	CATSRDAGTGALNYGYTF	TGTGCCACCAGCAGGGATGCCGGGACAGGGGCCCTTAACTATGGCTACACCTTC
TRBV29-1	TRBD1	TRBJ2-1	.	CSGRGQGVREQFF	TGCAGCGGGCGGGGACAGGGTGTTCGGGAGCAGTTCTTC
TRBV4-2	TRBD2	TRBJ2-1	.	CASSQVGLAGGLDNEQFF	TGTGCCAGCAGCCAAGTGGGGCTAGCGGGGGGGTTGGACAATGAGCAGTTCTTC
TRBV4-2	.	TRBJ1-3	.	CASSQDPYRDSGNTIYF	TGTGCCAGCAGCCAAGATCCTTACAGGGACTCTGGAAACACCATATATTTT
TRBV6-1	.	TRBJ2-3	.	CASSDRGAHYTDTQYF	TGTGCCAGCAGTGATCGGGGGGCGCATTACACAGATACGCAGTATTTT
TRBV7-2	TRBD1	TRBJ1-1	.	CASSLLAPVTQGAEAFF	TGTGCCAGCAGCCTATTAGCCCCGGTTACACAGGGGGCTGAAGCTTTCTTT
TRBV6-6	.	TRBJ1-3	.	CASVAFIGGNTIYF	TGTGCCAGCGTTGCTTTCATAGGAGGAAACACCATATATTTT
TRBV5-1	.	TRBJ2-6	.	CASSSGHLSGANVLTF	TGCGCCAGCAGCTCGGGACACCTCTCTGGGGCCAACGTCCTGACTTTC
TRBV6-1	.	TRBJ2-7	.	CASSEGRWEQYF	TGTGCCAGCAGTGAGGGCAGGTGGGAGCAGTACTTC
TRBV5-1	TRBD1	TRBJ2-1	once	CASSTIDRGVNEQFF	TGCGCCAGCAGCACGATAGACAGGGGGGTGAATGAGCAGTTCTTC
TRBV30	TRBD1	TRBJ1-4	.	CAWSGTVSDEKLFF	TGTGCCTGGAGCGGGACAGTATCGGATGAAAAACTGTTTTTT
TRBV5-6	TRBD1	TRBJ2-7	.	CASNRRDRASYEQYF	TGTGCCAGCAACCGCCGGGACAGGGCGTCCTACGAGCAGTACTTC
TRBV4-3	TRBD1	TRBJ1-2	.	CASSQSEVGRGPNYGYTF	TGCGCCAGCAGCCAATCCGAAGTGGGAAGGGGGCCAAACTATGGCTACACCTTC
TRBV30	.	TRBJ1-1	once	CAWSYETYEAFF	TGTGCCTGGAGTTATGAAACTTATGAAGCTTTCTTT
TRBV10-3	.	TRBJ2-2	.	CAISVGFANTGELFF	TGTGCCATCAGTGTTGGGTTCGCGAACACCGGGGAGCTGTTTTTT
TRBV5-4	.	TRBJ2-7	once	CASSSGAEQYF	TGTGCCAGCAGCTCAGGGGCCGAGCAGTACTTC
TRBV5-1	.	TRBJ1-3	.	CASRIGSGNTIYF	TGCGCCAGCAGGATAGGCTCTGGAAACACCATATATTTT
TRBV28	TRBD1	TRBJ1-6	once	CASSLAGQPVKSPLHF	TGTGCCAGCAGTTTAGCGGGACAGCCCGTAAAGTCACCCCTCCACTTT
TRBV7-6	TRBD2	TRBJ2-3	.	CASSLQYAGGIDTQYF	TGTGCCAGCAGCTTACAATACGCGGGAGGTATAGATACGCAGTATTTT
TRBV11-3	.	TRBJ2-7	.	CASSFPRTRAPEGEQYF	TGTGCCAGCAGCTTTCCCCGGACAAGAGCTCCGGAGGGGGAGCAGTACTTC
TRBV7-2	.	TRBJ2-1	.	CASSYPWRNNEQFF	TGTGCCAGCAGCTACCCGTGGCGGAACAATGAGCAGTTCTTC
TRBV9	TRBD2	TRBJ2-2	.	CASETLDWEGLSTGELFF	TGTGCCAGCGAAACTTTAGACTGGGAGGGCCTGAGCACCGGGGAGCTGTTTTTT
TRBV10-3	.	TRBJ2-5	.	CAISDPGRAQETQYF	TGTGCCATCAGTGATCCCGGCAGGGCCCAAGAGACCCAGTACTTC
TRBV11-3	.	TRBJ1-4	once	CASSQEAREKLFF	TGTGCCAGCAGCCAAGAGGCGAGGGAAAAACTGTTTTTT
TRBV11-3	TRBD1	TRBJ2-1	.	CASSSIGTGGFNEQFF	TGTGCCAGCAGCTCCATCGGGACAGGGGGTTTCAATGAGCAGTTCTTC
TRBV29-1	TRBD2	TRBJ2-7	few	CSVLRLAGVTYEQYF	TGCAGCGTTTTAAGACTAGCGGGAGTCACCTACGAGCAGTACTTC
TRBV19	.	TRBJ1-1	.	CASSTTAGAEAFF	TGTGCCAGTAGTACGACAGCCGGGGCTGAAGCTTTCTTT
TRBV24-1	.	TRBJ2-5	.	CATTKPGSAGCGETQYF	TGTGCCACCACCAAGCCCGGAAGTGCGGGTTGTGGAGAGACCCAGTACTTC
TRBV25-1	TRBD1	TRBJ1-2	.	CASSQDRGGYTF	TGTGCCAGCAGCCAGGACAGGGGCGGCTACACCTTC
TRBV15	TRBD1	TRBJ1-2	.	CATSRGRGGRGYTF	TGTGCCACCAGCAGAGGGCGAGGGGGCAGGGGCTACACCTTC
TRBV5-4	.	TRBJ1-2	.	CASSLSIDGYTF	TGTGCCAGCAGCTTAAGTATTGACGGCTACACCTTC
TRBV4-3	.	TRBJ1-2	.	CASSQEGTAPNYGYTF	TGCGCCAGCAGCCAAGAGGGGACGGCTCCTAACTATGGCTACACCTTC
TRBV7-7	.	TRBJ2-4	.	CASSFGAGPINIQYF	TGTGCTAGCAGCTTTGGGGCGGGGCCAATAAACATTCAGTACTTC
TRBV30	.	TRBJ1-5	.	CAWSKTRNQPQHF	TGTGCCTGGAGTAAGACGCGAAATCAGCCCCAGCATTTT
TRBV19	.	TRBJ1-1	once	CASSSVGTINTEAFF	TGTGCCAGTAGTAGTGTCGGGACAATAAACACTGAAGCTTTCTTT
TRBV24-1	.	TRBJ2-1	.	CATSDPSEFYNEQFF	TGTGCCACCAGTGATCCCAGTGAGTTTTACAATGAGCAGTTCTTC
TRBV3-1/TRBV3-2	.	TRBJ1-2	.	CASSFRAQANYGYTF	TGTGCCAGCTCTTTTAGGGCCCAAGCTAACTATGGCTACACCTTC
TRBV11-3	TRBD1	TRBJ1-3	.	CASSPGGIGTSGNTIYF	TGTGCCAGCAGCCCAGGGGGGATCGGGACATCGGGAAACACCATATATTTT
TRBV7-9	.	TRBJ1-1	once	CASNLGTGGNTEAFF	TGTGCCAGCAACTTAGGCACAGGCGGAAACACTGAAGCTTTCTTT
TRBV2	TRBD1	TRBJ1-1	few	CASITGTGYTEAFF	TGTGCCAGCATTACCGGGACAGGGTATACTGAAGCTTTCTTT
TRBV6-4	TRBD2	TRBJ2-3	.	CASSATTSGGGTDTQYF	TGTGCCAGCAGTGCCACGACTAGCGGGGGGGGGACAGATACGCAGTATTTT
TRBV9	.	TRBJ2-2	.	CASSGRATGELFF	TGTGCCAGCTCGGGAAGAGCCACCGGGGAGCTGTTTTTT